The subject of this entry is one TCR beta chain. Its target is unknown. These data belong to a study of CD4+ T cells in melanoma. Study-wide findings and caveats: CD8+ T cell, macrophage and B cell function reportedly correlated with neoantigen-specific CD4+ T cells. Neoantigen-specific CD4+ T cells in melanoma reportedly had diverse differentiation states.

Libraries were prepared by immunoSEQ multiplex PCR; TCRdb keeps only in-frame clonotypes and omits some of them. The sample has 50,000 or so clones, roughly nine tenths seen once; the top ten hold approximately 10%. The CDR3 totals 14 residues. Trimming shortened V by 5 bases and J by 6 bases, and 13 bases separated the two germline ends. CDR1 is PRHDT and CDR2 is FYEKMQ in the germline V gene (reference sequence). This clonotype originated in a human donor with melanoma. Source material: peripheral blood. The rearrangement links TRBV13 to TRBJ1-4, with D possibly matching TRBD1 (6 bases). CDR3 region: CASSQNRVDEKLFF. DNA for the CDR3: TGTGCCAGCAGCCAAAACAGGGTGGATGAAAAACTGTTTTTT.